The source of this TCR beta chain is a study of metastatic and nonmetastatic thyroid tumors. TCRdb re-analyzed the PCR reads through MiXCR. In the table there are about 30,000 clones, more than 20% of which are singletons. Looked up from germline, CDR1 is MDHEN and CDR2 is SYDVKM. CDR3 length: 15 amino acids. Trimming pared 5 bases from V and 4 bases from J, leaving 15 bases between. No treatment of any kind had been given to any patient before thyroid surgery. This clone was counted many times. The sample comprised blood. The genes are TRBV28 and TRBJ2-1; no clear D. This clonotype was obtained from a female donor with papillary thyroid cancer or a benign thyroid nodule (not recorded which). Some clones in this sample may be carry-over from other donors' samples. CDR3 in amino acids: CASSNPRATYNEQFF. CDR3 DNA: TGTGCCAGCAGTAACCCCCGGGCCACATACAATGAGCAGTTCTTC.